This T cell receptor beta chain was sequenced in a study of beta chain features in type 1 diabetes (dated by TCRdb to the late 2010s). Background for the entire study: Patients and healthy donors did not differ in mean age, gender distribution, total cell number or subset yield. A total of about 100 million sorted cells were examined across all samples, and RNA yield correlated strongly with the number of cells per subset. The study compared the TCRB repertoires of sorted circulating CD4+ T cell subsets in recently diagnosed type 1 diabetes patients with those in matched healthy donors. Whereas all 28 donors provided naive and central memory subsets, regulatory and stem cell-like memory subsets were isolated from just 8 patients and about eight healthy donors.

Each donor gave one peripheral blood draw, roughly 0.11 L on average, collected into heparinised tubes. Naive, central memory, regulatory and stem cell-like memory CD4+ T cells were sorted on a BD FACSAria II using a panel including CD45RO, CCR7, CD25, CD127, CD95 and CD27. All sorted populations exceeded 95% purity. PBMCs were separated immediately by Lymphoprep density gradient centrifugation and were stained directly, without being cultured. To minimize batch effects, samples were stained and sorted in pairs, one healthy donor with one patient per experiment. Here is what the overall study found, with its caveats: A moderate but significant shortening of TCRB CDR3 length was observed in type 1 diabetes patients in all four CD4+ subsets. Because cDNA rather than genomic DNA was sequenced, highly expressing activated cells could have been over-represented, although no difference in activation and CD3 levels was found between groups. Fewer insertions and more nucleotide deletions at VDJ recombination sites were observed in patients with type 1 diabetes, implying thymic rearrangement abnormalities. Because the HLA sub-analyses included only small numbers of individuals, any influence of HLA type on TCRB rearrangement was left unresolved. PCR may preferentially amplify shorter templates, but because patient and control samples were amplified and corrected together, any resulting skew would affect both groups equally. The naive, central memory and regulatory TCRB repertoires appeared to resemble one another more closely among patients than among healthy donors.

The High Capacity cDNA Reverse Transcription Kit was used to reverse transcribe all of the isolated RNA, meaning that expressed TCRB transcripts were what got sequenced. Deep immunoSEQ sequencing was performed on naive, central memory and regulatory T cell samples, with an average of roughly 3.5 million total reads per sample. After sorted cells were lysed in RLT buffer, RNA was extracted with DNase-treated RNeasy Micro or Mini kits, with the choice depending on cell number. Each cell subset was processed separately to prevent cross-contamination, with patient and healthy donor samples processed together. Using the immunoSEQ multiplex PCR, TCRB sequences were amplified from cDNA into 87-bp fragments spanning the CDR3 region. The amplicons were sequenced using the Illumina HiSeq platform. Per the original workflow: PCR bias was computationally corrected using synthetic template baselines, reads within Hamming distance 2 were collapsed, and singletons that could not be merged were discarded. Reads were aligned against IMGT so that V, D and J genes, CDR3 length and insertions or deletions at six rearrangement sites could be assigned. Within each subset, clonotype counts were normalized to the number of sorted cells before true diversity and Gini coefficients were calculated with the tcR R package. Repertoire sharing was quantified using the overlap coefficient calculated on TCRB nucleotide sequences. As a proxy for the pre-selection repertoire, out-of-frame TCRB sequences from naive cells were analyzed. Sourced from immuneACCESS, this table was stored by TCRdb with only in-frame sequences that have V and J called. A share of the clones is absent; for the studies checked, an unresolved V gene accounts for under half, and the remainder has no known explanation. Clone size and the V and J calls come from that table; the DNA yielded D and trimming. This sample has 620,000 or so clones in its table, and about 14% of those were observed once. More than 0.08% of the sample rests with the top ten.

Points on this clone: Its binding antigen is unknown. No much larger clone exists at a distance of one base, and base qualities are not known.

The CDR3 covers 14 residues, taking in both the cysteine and the phenylalanine. The kept DNA is CDR3 alone, 42 bases in frame from the first base. V is cut by 4 bases and J by 5 bases, and the space between the germline ends is 15 bases. CDR1 and CDR2 were assigned from the germline V gene (reference sequence) as SGHNT and YYREEE. The origin of this receptor is a man younger than 30 in good health. The sequencing sample was made of naive CD4+ T cells from blood. The cell subset or site label corresponds to: true naive CD4+ T cells. The rearranged segments are TRBV5-4 and TRBJ1-1, with TRBD1 tentatively as D gene (6 bases match). The DNA sequence is TGTGCCAGCAGCCCTGGGACTAGGGGGACTGAAGCTTTCTTT. Its protein reads: CASSPGTRGTEAFF.